Below are 19 T cell receptor beta chains sequenced from a single sample in a study of metastatic and nonmetastatic thyroid tumors. TCRdb called clones again from the PCR reads with MiXCR. The table has some 4,600 clones, roughly 19% seen once. Not a single patient had been given any form of treatment at any point before undergoing thyroid surgery. The source material was adjacent normal tissue. The receptors shown here come from a male donor with papillary thyroid cancer or a benign thyroid nodule (not recorded which). Some clones in this sample may be carry-over from other donors' samples.

This clone was observed a few times. As DNA, the CDR3 is TGTGCCAGCAGTTTCCTGCGGGCCGGTGAGCAGTTCTTC. It encodes CASSFLRAGEQFF. The V and J genes are TRBV27 and TRBJ2-5, with D possibly TRBD2 on 5 matching bases. The DNA end is more similar to TRBJ2-1, so the J call may be wrong. This CDR3 contains 13 residues. Germline values: CDR1 MNHEY, CDR2 SMNVEV (reference sequence).

By sample fraction, this clone is medium-sized. J is TRBJ1-2 and V is TRBV20-1; tentatively, D is TRBD1 (5 bases). Trimming pared 0 bases from V and 3 bases from J, leaving 11 bases between. Germline-derived CDR1 and CDR2 are DFQATT and SNEGSKA (reference sequence). CDR3 length: 14 residues. CDR3 nucleotides: TGCAGTGCTAGAGAAGCAGGGATCGACTATGGCTACACCTTC. Encoded protein: CSAREAGIDYGYTF.

Regarding this clone: The junction departs from the called germline gene at one end, perhaps through a read error. V and J are TRBV7-6 and TRBJ2-1; 10 positions agree with TRBD2. This CDR3 has 16 residues. Germline loops: CDR1 SGHVS, CDR2 FNYEAQ. The DNA of the CDR3 is TGTGCTAGCAGCTTAGATGCTAGCGGGAGCTCCAATGAGCAGTTCTTC. Protein product: CASSLDASGSSNEQFF. The full variable domain, in which reference TRBV7-6 and TRBJ2-1 provide the parts outside the CDR3, is GAGVSQSPRYKVTKRGQDVALRCDPISGHVSLYWYRQALGQGPEFLTYFNYEAQQDKSGLPNDRFSAERPEGSISTLTIQRTEQRDSAMYRCASSLDASGSSNEQFFGPGTRLTVL.

The V gene is TRBV6-5, the J gene TRBJ2-1, with 10 bases identical to TRBD2. The germline gives CDR1 MNHEY, CDR2 SVGAGI. This CDR3 spans 17 amino acids. J was trimmed by 9 bases and V by 2 bases; bases with no gene match: 13. In DNA form, the CDR3 reads TGTGCCAGCAGTTACCTCTTCGGAGCGGGAGGGCCCGGTGAGCAGTTCTTC. It is translated as CASSYLFGAGGPGEQFF.

This clone has more than one count but fewer than ten. The chain is built from TRBV7-9 and TRBJ2-7; no clear D. In germline, CDR1 is SEHNR, CDR2 FQNEAQ (reference sequence). This CDR3 spans 13 amino acids. Trimming took 5 bases from V and 1 from J, leaving 9 bases between them. This CDR3 is CASSADPSYEQYF. The CDR3 coding sequence is TGTGCCAGCAGCGCGGACCCTTCCTACGAGCAGTACTTC.

Note on this clone: It is likely a read error, because the conserved phenylalanine at the end of the CDR3 is missing. J is TRBJ2-3 and V is TRBV27, with D possibly being TRBD1 (6 bases). The CDR3 has 15 amino acids. Germline lookup yields CDR1 MNHEY and CDR2 SMNVEV (reference sequence). This chain's CDR3 is CAGSSRGQATDTQYL. The DNA of the CDR3 is TGTGCCGGCAGTTCTCGGGGACAAGCCACAGATACGCAGTATCTT.

The chain couples TRBV11-3 to TRBJ2-7; TRBD1 agrees at 7 bases. Matching the DNA end better, TRBJ2-5 makes the J call doubtful. Germline V gene sequence: CDR1 SGHNT, CDR2 YENEEA. This CDR3 is built from 14 residues. The CDR3 loop reads CASSLRDSQETQYF. Here the CDR3 DNA reads TGTGCCAGCAGCCTCCGGGACAGCCAAGAGACCCAGTACTTC.

The chain has TRBV27 and TRBJ2-2; D not resolved. V lost 2 bases and J 2 bases, leaving 12 bases between the germline ends. From germline, CDR1 is MNHEY and CDR2 SMNVEV (reference sequence). CDR3 length: 16 amino acids. CDR3 protein: CASSLMARINTGELFF. DNA for the CDR3: TGTGCCAGCAGTTTAATGGCAAGGATTAACACCGGGGAGCTGTTTTTT.

This clone is categorized as large. The chain couples TRBV28 to TRBJ2-2; 9 positions agree with TRBD2. V lost 3 bases, J lost 1 base, and 9 bases stayed unmatched. The CDR3 spans 18 residues. Germline values: CDR1 MDHEN, CDR2 SYDVKM. CDR3 coding DNA: TGTGCCAGCAGTTTTGTGTATGGTAGCGGGGGGAACACCGGGGAGCTGTTTTTT. This translates into CASSFVYGSGGNTGELFF.

V gene TRBV20-1 combines with J gene TRBJ2-4; D ambiguous. V was cut by 4 bases and J by 4 bases, with 5 bases left in between. This CDR3 contains 11 residues. Germline V gene lookup returns CDR1 DFQATT and CDR2 SNEGSKA (reference sequence). CDR3 coding DNA: TGCAGTGCTATGCCTAAAAACATTCAGTACTTC. This encodes CSAMPKNIQYF.

This clone is deemed medium-sized. The V and J genes are TRBV7-8 and TRBJ1-2; the D gene is possibly TRBD1 (5 bases). The germline V gene has CDR1 SGHVS and CDR2 FQNEAQ. This CDR3 is built from 15 residues. Trimming removed 5 bases from V and 3 bases from J, with 16 bases in between. CDR3 sequence (DNA): TGTGCCAGCAGCCAGACTCGACGGGGGGACTATGGCTACACCTTC. Translation: CASSQTRRGDYGYTF.

The table lists this clone with a few counts. The rearrangement links TRBV2 to TRBJ1-6, with D unresolved. V lost 6 bases, J lost 6 bases, and 6 bases lay in between. Germline V gene data show CDR1 as SNHLY and CDR2 as FYNNEI. This CDR3 is 12 amino acids long. CDR3 nucleotide sequence: TGTGCCAGCAGAAAGACTAATTCACCCCTCCACTTT. Protein sequence: CASRKTNSPLHF.

This clone was recorded a few times. The gene calls are TRBV11-2 and TRBJ2-3; the match to TRBD2 covers 9 bases. Germline CDR1 reads SGHAT; CDR2 reads FQNNGV. The CDR3 has 16 residues. Trimming took 0 bases from V and 1 from J; bases not matched to a gene: 2. CDR3 bases: TGTGCCAGCAGCTTAGATAGCGGGGGCGGCACAGATACGCAGTATTTT. Translation gives CASSLDSGGGTDTQYF.

This clone is classed as medium-sized. The V call is TRBV5-1, the J call TRBJ2-5; 8 bases are a match to TRBD2. The CDR3 is made up of 16 amino acids. Germline-derived CDR1 and CDR2 are SGHRS and YFSETQ. Trimming took 0 bases from V and 1 from J; bases not matched to a gene: 5. CDR3 residues: CASSLAAGGIQETQYF. In DNA form, the CDR3 reads TGCGCCAGCAGCTTGGCGGCGGGGGGCATCCAAGAGACCCAGTACTTC.

This clone is medium-sized (0.01 to 0.1%) within its sample. The chain links TRBV29-1 to TRBJ1-2, with a possible D match to TRBD1 (6 bases). V lost 7 bases and J 2 bases, leaving 17 bases between the germline ends. Germline CDR1 and CDR2: SQVTM and ANQGSEA. This CDR3 is built from 14 residues. The CDR3 loop is CSALDAGANYGYTF. CDR3 nucleotides: TGCAGCGCCTTAGACGCGGGGGCAAACTATGGCTACACCTTC.

This clone was detected only a few times. The CDR3 DNA reads TGTGCCACCAGCCGCGGGGGGTCCTATAATTCACCCCTCCACTTT. This codes for CATSRGGSYNSPLHF. V and J are TRBV15 and TRBJ1-6; D perhaps matches TRBD1 (5 bases). Germline CDR1 LNHNV, CDR2 YYDKDF (reference sequence). Trimming pared 5 bases from V and 1 base from J, leaving 9 bases between. This CDR3 is 15 amino acids long.

This clone was seen more than once but under ten times. The chain uses TRBV6-1 and TRBJ2-7; no clear D gene. Deletions cut 6 bases from V and 0 bases from J, with 9 bases between. CDR1 is MNHNS, CDR2 SASEGT, per germline. This CDR3 contains 13 residues. The CDR3 loop is CASRGVSSYEQYF. The CDR3 bases are TGTGCCAGCAGGGGCGTTTCCTCCTACGAGCAGTACTTC.

By sample fraction, this clone is medium-sized. V is TRBV12-3 or TRBV12-4 and J is TRBJ1-1; D perhaps matches TRBD1 (5 bases). V was shortened by 3 bases and J by 1 base, with 9 bases between the two germline ends. The CDR3 length is 14 residues. CDR3 nucleotides: TGTGCCAGCAGTTTGCTCGACAGGAACACTGAAGCTTTCTTT. Translation: CASSLLDRNTEAFF.

This clone occurred a few times. This chain links TRBV28 with TRBJ2-1; D perhaps matches TRBD1 (6 bases). In germline, CDR1 is MDHEN, CDR2 SYDVKM. Trimming pared 5 bases from V and 8 bases from J, leaving 16 bases between. The length of the CDR3 is 14 residues. CDR3 sequence (DNA): TGTGCCAGCAGTGGGGGCGGCCACGGGTATGAGCAGTTCTTC. This encodes CASSGGGHGYEQFF.